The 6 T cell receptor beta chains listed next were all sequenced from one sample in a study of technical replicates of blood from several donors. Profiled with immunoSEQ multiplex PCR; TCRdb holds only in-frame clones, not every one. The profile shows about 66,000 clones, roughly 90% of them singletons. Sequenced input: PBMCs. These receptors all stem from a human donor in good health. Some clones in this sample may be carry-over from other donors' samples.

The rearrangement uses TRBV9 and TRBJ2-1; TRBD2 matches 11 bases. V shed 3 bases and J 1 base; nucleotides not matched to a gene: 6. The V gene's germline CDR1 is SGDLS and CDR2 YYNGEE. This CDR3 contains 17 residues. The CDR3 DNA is TGTGCCAGCAGCGATACTAGCGGGAGAAAGTCCTACAATGAGCAGTTCTTC. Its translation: CASSDTSGRKSYNEQFF.

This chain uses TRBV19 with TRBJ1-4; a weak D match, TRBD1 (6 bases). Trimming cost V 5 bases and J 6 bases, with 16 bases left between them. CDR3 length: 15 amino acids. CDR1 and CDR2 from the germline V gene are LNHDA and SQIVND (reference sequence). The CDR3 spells CASSEQGSLDEKLFF. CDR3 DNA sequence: TGTGCCAGTAGTGAACAGGGTTCTTTGGATGAAAAACTGTTTTTT. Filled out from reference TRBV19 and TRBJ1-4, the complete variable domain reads DGGITQSPKYLFRKEGQNVTLSCEQNLNHDAMYWYRQDPGQGLRLIYYSQIVNDFQKGDIAEGYSVSREKKESFPLTVTSAQKNPTAFYLCASSEQGSLDEKLFFGSGTQLSVL.

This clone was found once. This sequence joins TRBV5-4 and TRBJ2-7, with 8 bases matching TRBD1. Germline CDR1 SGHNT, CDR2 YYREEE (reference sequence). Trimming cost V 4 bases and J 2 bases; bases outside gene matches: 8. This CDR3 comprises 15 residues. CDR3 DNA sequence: TGTGCCAGCAGCCGTCTCGCACAGGGGGCCTACGAGCAGTACTTC. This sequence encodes CASSRLAQGAYEQYF.

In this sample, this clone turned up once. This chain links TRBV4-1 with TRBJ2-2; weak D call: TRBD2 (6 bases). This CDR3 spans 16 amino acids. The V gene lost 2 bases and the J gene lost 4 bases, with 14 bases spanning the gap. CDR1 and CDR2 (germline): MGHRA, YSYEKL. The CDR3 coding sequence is TGCGCCAGCAGCCAAACACTAGCCCGGGGCACCGGGGAGCTGTTTTTT. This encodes CASSQTLARGTGELFF.

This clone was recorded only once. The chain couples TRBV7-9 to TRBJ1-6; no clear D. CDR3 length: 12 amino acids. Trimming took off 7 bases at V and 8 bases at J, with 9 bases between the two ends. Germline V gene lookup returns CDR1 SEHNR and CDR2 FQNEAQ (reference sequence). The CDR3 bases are TGTGCCAGCACCCGCGGGGATTCACCCCTCCACTTT. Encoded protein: CASTRGDSPLHF.

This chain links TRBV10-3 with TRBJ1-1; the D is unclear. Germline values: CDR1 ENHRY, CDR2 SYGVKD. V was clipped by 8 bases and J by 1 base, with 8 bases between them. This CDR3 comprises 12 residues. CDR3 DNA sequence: TGTGCCATCGGGCAGCAGAACACTGAAGCTTTCTTT. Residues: CAIGQQNTEAFF.